This T cell receptor beta chain is from a study of blood T cell repertoires in COVID-19. In the study overall: Some COVID-19 samples were acute and others convalescent; all came from the United States, Italy and Spain. T cells, B-cell-depleted T cells, or PBMCs supplied cDNA or gDNA.

The length of the CDR3 is 16 residues. V dropped 3 bases and J dropped 7; count of bases not matched to a gene: 8. CDR1 and CDR2 (germline): MNHNS, SASEGT. Original analysis: Reference gene primer amplification yielded estimated nucleated cell counts. Produced via immunoSEQ multiplex PCR; TCRdb's table is partial and in-frame only. V, J and clone size are those of that table, while D and trimming were read from the DNA. The sample lists 300,000 to 350,000 clones; 83% were seen once. The clonotype comes from a man aged 25-45 years with active or convalescent COVID-19. Material for sequencing was peripheral blood. The chain uses TRBV6-1 and TRBJ2-2, with 10 bases aligning to TRBD2. Here the CDR3 reads CASSEGLAGAGGELFF. The DNA of the CDR3 is TGTGCCAGCAGTGAGGGGCTAGCGGGAGCAGGCGGGGAGCTGTTTTTT.